There are many counts of the clone carrying this TCR beta chain. The data were obtained in a study of CD8 T cells in ankylosing spondylitis. Each CDR3 protein is one row after TCRdb ran MiXCR on the 5' RACE reads. The sample lists 290,000 or so distinct CDR3 sequences, less than 25% occurring once. This CDR3 comprises 13 residues. The V and J ends lost 1 base and 6 bases respectively, with 9 bases between them. Germline loops: CDR1 LGHDT, CDR2 YNNKEL (reference sequence). The V gene is TRBV3-1, the J gene TRBJ2-5; D gene uncertain. The sequence was collected from a female donor with ankylosing spondylitis or in good health (not recorded which). Sequenced material: blood, either unsorted or a sorted T cell fraction (not recorded which). The CDR3 spells CASSQGSSQTQYF. CDR3 DNA sequence: TGTGCCAGCAGCCAAGGGTCCTCTCAGACCCAGTACTTC.